This T cell receptor (beta chain) is drawn from a study of cytomegalovirus exposure and HLA in healthy donors. Whole-study context: The early release's HLA-typed donors yielded tens of millions of unique TCRs.

PCR primers comprised 60 Vbeta and 13 Jbeta primers. Generated by immunoSEQ multiplex PCR, the TCRdb table keeps only in-frame clones and is missing some. The sample consists of 110,000 or so clones, about four fifths of them appearing once. The table lists this clone with a count of one. The V and J ends lost 3 bases and 1 base respectively, with 6 bases between them. Per the germline V gene, CDR1 is ENHRY and CDR2 is SYGVKD. This CDR3 has 13 amino acids. The V gene is TRBV10-3, the J gene TRBJ2-5; D unresolved. The source is a young man in good health and CMV-seronegative. Sequences were obtained from PBMCs. CDR3 in DNA: TGTGCCATCAGTGATATCTTCCAAGAGACCCAGTACTTC. It translates to CAISDIFQETQYF.